A single sample is the source of the 3 T cell receptor beta chains below, sequenced in a study of blood T cell repertoires in COVID-19. TCRdb keeps only in-frame clones here, not all; method: immunoSEQ multiplex PCR. The sample consists of under 500,000 clones, around 89% of them appearing once. Sequenced input: peripheral blood. These receptor sequences come from a woman aged 25 to 45 with acute or convalescent COVID-19.

The chain carries TRBV27 and TRBJ2-7; D not resolved. The CDR3 loop spans 12 amino acids. Between the trimmed V and J ends, which lost 9 bases and 2 bases, there was a span of 11 bases. CDR1 and CDR2 (germline): MNHEY, SMNVEV (reference sequence). CDR3 DNA: TGTGCCAGTGGTACTAACACCTACGAGCAGTACTTC. It yields the protein CASGTNTYEQYF.

This rearrangement joins TRBV12-3 or TRBV12-4 to TRBJ2-3, with D possibly TRBD2 on 5 matching bases. The V gene lost 7 bases and the J gene lost 5 bases, with 10 bases spanning the gap. The CDR3 length is 12 residues. The CDR3 DNA sequence: TGTGCCAGCACCGGGGTGGGAGATACGCAGTATTTT. Translating it yields CASTGVGDTQYF.

This chain links TRBV6-5 with TRBJ2-7; D unclear. The CDR3 is made up of 11 amino acids. Germline CDR1 is MNHEY and CDR2 is SVGAGI. V shed 7 bases and J shed 9 bases, with 13 bases lying between them. The CDR3, as DNA: TGTGCCAGCACGAGCCCTGAGTGGCAGTACTTC. Protein: CASTSPEWQYF.